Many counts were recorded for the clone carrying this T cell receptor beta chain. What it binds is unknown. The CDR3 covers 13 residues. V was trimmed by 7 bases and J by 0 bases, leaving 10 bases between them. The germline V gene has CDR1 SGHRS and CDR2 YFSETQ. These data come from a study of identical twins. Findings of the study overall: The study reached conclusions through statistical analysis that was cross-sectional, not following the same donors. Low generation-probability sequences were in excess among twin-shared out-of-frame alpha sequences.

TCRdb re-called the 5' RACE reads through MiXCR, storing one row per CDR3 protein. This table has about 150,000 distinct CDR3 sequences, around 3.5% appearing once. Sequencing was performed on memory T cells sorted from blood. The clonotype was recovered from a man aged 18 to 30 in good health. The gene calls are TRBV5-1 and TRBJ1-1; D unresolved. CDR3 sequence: CASRGWVNTEAFF. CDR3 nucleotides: TGCGCCAGCCGGGGATGGGTGAACACTGAAGCTTTCTTT.